These 29 T cell receptor beta chains originate from one sample sequenced in a study of technical replicates of blood from a handful of donors. Assay: immunoSEQ multiplex PCR; the TCRdb copy retains only in-frame clones and omits some. The sample records 65,000 to 95,000 clones, roughly 94% being singletons. The sample comprised T cells isolated from PBMCs. The receptor set was obtained from a human donor in good health.

The DNA of the CDR3 is TGTGCCAGCAGTTCCCGGGATCAAAACGAGCAGTACTTC. It codes for CASSSRDQNEQYF. This chain joins TRBV27 and TRBJ2-7; D may be TRBD2 (5 bases). Trimming shortened V by 4 bases and J by 5 bases, and 12 bases separated the two germline ends. CDR1 and CDR2 (germline): MNHEY, SMNVEV (reference sequence). The CDR3 extends over 13 amino acids.

The chain employs TRBV28 and TRBJ2-1, with D hard to call. The germline gives CDR1 MDHEN, CDR2 SYDVKM. The CDR3 is 14 residues long. Between the trimmed V and J ends, which lost 6 bases and 3 bases, there was a span of 12 bases. The CDR3 reads CASRKLGLYNEQFF. CDR3 coding DNA: TGTGCCAGCAGGAAGCTGGGCCTCTACAATGAGCAGTTCTTC.

This rearrangement joins TRBV6-6 to TRBJ2-3, with unresolved D. The V gene's germline CDR1 is MNHNY and CDR2 SVGAGI (reference sequence). The V and J ends lost 7 bases and 2 bases respectively, with 10 bases between them. CDR3 size: 13 residues. DNA for the CDR3: TGTGCCAGCACGAGCGCCAACACAGATACGCAGTATTTT. It yields the protein CASTSANTDTQYF.

The chain joins TRBV7-9 to TRBJ1-1, with TRBD1 matching over 7 bases. This CDR3 region has 16 residues. The V gene end was trimmed by 5 bases and the J gene end by 1 base; junction bases not matched to a gene: 10. Germline lookup yields CDR1 SEHNR and CDR2 FQNEAQ (reference sequence). CDR3: CASSRPQGEGNTEAFF. CDR3 in DNA: TGTGCCAGCAGCCGTCCTCAGGGGGAAGGGAACACTGAAGCTTTCTTT.

The gene calls are TRBV5-6 and TRBJ1-1; maybe TRBD1 (6 bases). CDR1 is SGHDT and CDR2 is YYEEEE in the germline V gene. V lost 0 bases and J 0 bases, leaving 18 bases between the germline ends. The CDR3 sequence is 18 residues long. This CDR3 is CASSLDTRIRGVNTEAFF. CDR3 sequence (DNA): TGTGCCAGCAGCTTGGATACAAGGATCAGGGGTGTGAACACTGAAGCTTTCTTT.

This chain joins TRBV6-5 and TRBJ2-7, with 10 bases matching TRBD1. This CDR3 spans 14 amino acids. V shed 4 bases and J 5 bases; nucleotides not matched to a gene: 5. CDR1 MNHEY and CDR2 SVGAGI come from the germline V gene. CDR3 nucleotides: TGTGCCAGCAGTTCTCGGACAGGGGGGGACGAGCAGTACTTC. Translated, it gives CASSSRTGGDEQYF.

CDR3 in amino acids: CASSIQGSYEQYF. The CDR3 DNA is TGTGCCAGTAGTATACAGGGGTCCTACGAGCAGTACTTC. This sequence joins TRBV19 and TRBJ2-7; D might be TRBD1 (6 bases). The CDR3 consists of 13 residues. V lost 2 bases to trimming and J lost 1 base, with 6 bases between them. Looked up from germline, CDR1 is LNHDA and CDR2 is SQIVND (reference sequence).

The CDR3 DNA reads TGTGCCATCAGTGAAACTAGCGGGAGCTCCTACGAGCAGTACTTC. Its translation: CAISETSGSSYEQYF. The gene calls are TRBV10-3 and TRBJ2-7, with TRBD2 matching over 11 bases. CDR3 length equals 15 residues. V trimming: 3 bases; J trimming: 0 bases; junction bases outside the gene matches: 1. The germline CDR1 and CDR2 sequences are ENHRY and SYGVKD.

The chain combines TRBV7-9 with TRBJ1-1, with 7 bases matching TRBD1. The germline V gene encodes CDR1 SEHNR and CDR2 FQNEAQ (reference sequence). The CDR3 runs 12 residues. The V gene end was trimmed by 6 bases and the J gene end by 8 bases; junction bases not matched to a gene: 6. CDR3 protein: CASRQGYHEAFF. The DNA of the CDR3 is TGTGCCAGCAGACAGGGGTACCACGAAGCTTTCTTT.

The chain employs TRBV30 and TRBJ2-2; D gene uncertain. This CDR3 spans 13 amino acids. Looked up from germline, CDR1 is GTSNPN and CDR2 is SVGIG (reference sequence). V shed 6 bases and J shed 1 base, with 9 bases lying between them. CDR3 coding DNA: TGTGCCTGCCCGCGGTTGAACACCGGGGAGCTGTTTTTT. Its translation is CACPRLNTGELFF.

The V and J genes are TRBV18 and TRBJ1-1; 9 nucleotides match TRBD1. The CDR3 sequence is 15 residues long. The V gene end was trimmed by 3 bases and the J gene end by 5 bases; junction bases not matched to a gene: 7. Germline V gene lookup returns CDR1 KGHSH and CDR2 LQKENI. Here the CDR3 reads CASSPLQGADTEAFF. CDR3 bases: TGTGCCAGCTCACCCTTACAGGGGGCAGATACTGAAGCTTTCTTT.

The gene calls are TRBV28 and TRBJ2-4; 12 bases map to TRBD2. The CDR3 spans 17 residues. Losses at the gene ends were 2 bases for V and 3 bases for J; bases not matched to a gene: 5. CDR1 and CDR2 from the germline V gene are MDHEN and SYDVKM. The CDR3 DNA follows: TGTGCCAGCAGTTTAAGGGCTAGCGGGGGGGACAAAAACATTCAGTACTTC. Its translation: CASSLRASGGDKNIQYF.

The gene calls are TRBV6-1 and TRBJ1-5; tentatively, D is TRBD1 (5 bases). The CDR3 sequence is 15 residues long. Germline lookup yields CDR1 MNHNS and CDR2 SASEGT. The ends were cut back, 1 base at V and 6 bases at J, with 13 bases in the middle. The CDR3 DNA is TGTGCCAGCAGTGAAGTAGGGGAGGGGAGTCAGCCCCAGCATTTT. The encoded protein is CASSEVGEGSQPQHF.

The sample holds one count of this clone. The chain has TRBV2 and TRBJ1-5; D is unclear. The CDR3 loop spans 13 amino acids. Trimming pared 4 bases from V and 7 bases from J, leaving 11 bases between. CDR1 is SNHLY, CDR2 FYNNEI, per germline. The CDR3 DNA reads as TGTGCCAGCAGTGGGGAGGCAGGACAGCCCCAGCATTTT. This sequence encodes CASSGEAGQPQHF.

J is TRBJ2-3 and V is TRBV28; 9 bases line up with TRBD2. The junction had 10 bases not matched to a gene; V was cut back by 8 bases and J by 1 base. The CDR3 contains 16 residues. Germline V gene data show CDR1 as MDHEN and CDR2 as SYDVKM. The CDR3 loop reads CASPRREGHGTDTQYF. The CDR3 nucleotides are TGTGCCAGCCCGAGGCGGGAGGGCCACGGCACAGATACGCAGTATTTT.

This chain joins TRBV6-5 and TRBJ2-2; the match to TRBD1 covers 8 bases. This CDR3 region has 15 residues. The germline V gene has CDR1 MNHEY and CDR2 SVGAGI. Germline trimming cut 4 bases from V and 5 bases from J; bases unmatched to any gene: 6. This CDR3 reads CASSWGQEGTGELFF. CDR3 DNA: TGTGCCAGCAGTTGGGGACAGGAAGGGACCGGGGAGCTGTTTTTT.

This clone was picked up one time. V gene TRBV5-4 combines with J gene TRBJ1-3, with D possibly matching TRBD1 (6 bases). Germline V gene lookup returns CDR1 SGHNT and CDR2 YYREEE (reference sequence). V shed 6 bases and J shed 1 base, with 11 bases lying between them. CDR3 size: 14 residues. CDR3 nucleotide sequence: TGTGCCAGCACCTTCAGGGGTTCTGGAAACACCATATATTTT. Amino acids: CASTFRGSGNTIYF.

CDR3 in DNA: TGTGCCAGCAGCCCGGGACTAGCGGGAGAGAACACCGGGGAGCTGTTTTTT. Translation gives CASSPGLAGENTGELFF. The chain carries TRBV7-8 and TRBJ2-2; 14 nucleotides align to TRBD2. Trimming took 5 bases from V and 1 from J; bases not matched to a gene: 3. Germline lookup yields CDR1 SGHVS and CDR2 FQNEAQ. There are 17 residues in the CDR3.

The chain joins TRBV7-6 to TRBJ1-1; unclear D gene. CDR3 length: 13 residues. Germline V gene sequence: CDR1 SGHVS, CDR2 FNYEAQ. The V and J ends lost 5 bases and 4 bases respectively, with 11 bases between them. The CDR3 region has the DNA TGTGCCAGCAGCGTTTCCGGGAGCACTGAAGCTTTCTTT. Translated, it gives CASSVSGSTEAFF. The whole variable domain, filled in from reference TRBV7-6 and TRBJ1-1, reads GAGVSQSPRYKVTKRGQDVALRCDPISGHVSLYWYRQALGQGPEFLTYFNYEAQQDKSGLPNDRFSAERPEGSISTLTIQRTEQRDSAMYRCASSVSGSTEAFFGQGTRLTVV.

V and J are TRBV6-7 and TRBJ1-1; D unresolved. TRBV6-7 is recorded as an ORF, its role being uncertain. With 2 bases removed from V and 7 bases from J, the gap between germline ends came to 11 bases. This CDR3 is 13 amino acids long. The CDR3 nucleotides are TGTGCCAGCAGTTACAAGACACGCCATGAAGCTTTCTTT. Protein: CASSYKTRHEAFF.

The J gene is TRBJ1-1, the V gene TRBV6-1; tentative D call: TRBD1 (5 bases). CDR3 length: 16 amino acids. V lost 3 bases to trimming and J lost 0 bases, with 14 bases between them. CDR1 and CDR2 from the germline V gene are MNHNS and SASEGT. In DNA, the CDR3 is TGTGCCAGCAGTGATTCGCAGGGAAGGATGAACACTGAAGCTTTCTTT. Protein sequence: CASSDSQGRMNTEAFF.

The genes are TRBV4-2 and TRBJ2-1; TRBD2 matches at 12 bases. The V segment lost 3 bases and the J segment 7 bases; nucleotides outside the gene matches: 4. The germline CDR1 and CDR2 sequences are LGHNA and YNFKEQ. This CDR3 contains 15 residues. The CDR3 nucleotides are TGTGCCAGCAGCCAGCTAGCGGGAGGGTATAATGAGCAGTTCTTC. It is translated as CASSQLAGGYNEQFF.

In nucleotides, the CDR3 is TGTGCCAGCAGCCAAGATCCCGGGAACCAAGAGACCCAGTACTTC. This encodes CASSQDPGNQETQYF. The J gene is TRBJ2-5, the V gene TRBV4-2, with a possible D match to TRBD2 (5 bases). The CDR3 contains 15 residues. The germline V gene has CDR1 LGHNA and CDR2 YNFKEQ. V shed 0 bases and J shed 0 bases, with 8 bases lying between them.

In DNA, the CDR3 is TGTGCCAGCAGCCCCCTTACAGGGTTCGAAAAACTGTTTTTT. As protein: CASSPLTGFEKLFF. This chain links TRBV6-6 with TRBJ1-4; tentative D call: TRBD1 (6 bases). CDR1 MNHNY and CDR2 SVGAGI come from the germline V gene (reference sequence). The V gene lost 6 bases and the J gene lost 8 bases, with 16 bases spanning the gap. The CDR3 loop spans 14 amino acids.

This chain connects TRBV9 to TRBJ2-1; 11 nucleotides align to TRBD2. CDR1 is SGDLS, CDR2 YYNGEE, per germline. The CDR3 contains 15 residues. V trimming: 0 bases; J trimming: 6 bases; junction bases outside the gene matches: 2. The CDR3 DNA reads TGTGCCAGCAGCGTAGGACTAGCGGGATCCAATGAGCAGTTCTTC. Protein product: CASSVGLAGSNEQFF.

J is TRBJ1-2 and V is TRBV18; 7 nucleotides align to TRBD1. V was pared by 0 bases and J by 2 bases, with 9 bases of the junction left unmatched. The CDR3 sequence is 17 residues long. The germline gives CDR1 KGHSH, CDR2 LQKENI. As DNA, the CDR3 is TGTGCCAGCTCACCACCGACAGGGCCGAATTTAAACTATGGCTACACCTTC. Amino acid sequence: CASSPPTGPNLNYGYTF.

V gene TRBV28 combines with J gene TRBJ2-1; perhaps TRBD1 as D (5 bases). Germline V lookup: CDR1 MDHEN, CDR2 SYDVKM. CDR3 size: 14 residues. V dropped 5 bases and J dropped 5 bases, with 13 bases sitting between them. CDR3 nucleotide sequence: TGTGCCAGCAGTGTTTCGGCAGGGCACAATGAGCAGTTCTTC. Translated, it gives CASSVSAGHNEQFF.

V and J are TRBV7-8 and TRBJ2-1, with no clear D. V shed 6 bases and J shed 5 bases, with 2 bases lying between them. The length of the CDR3 is 10 residues. CDR1 is SGHVS and CDR2 is FQNEAQ in the germline V gene. The CDR3 spells CASSNNEQFF. CDR3 nucleotides: TGTGCCAGCAGTAACAATGAGCAGTTCTTC. Full variable domain (missing parts from reference TRBV7-8 and TRBJ2-1): GAGVSQSPRYKVAKRGQDVALRCDPISGHVSLFWYQQALGQGPEFLTYFQNEAQLDKSGLPSDRFFAERPEGSVSTLKIQRTQQEDSAVYLCASSNNEQFFGPGTRLTVL.

J is TRBJ2-3 and V is TRBV19; TRBD1 might be the D (6 bases). Trimming pared 8 bases from V and 3 bases from J, leaving 9 bases between. Germline-derived CDR1 and CDR2 are LNHDA and SQIVND (reference sequence). This CDR3 is built from 12 residues. CDR3 loop: CASGTWTDTQYF. In nucleotides, the CDR3 is TGTGCCAGTGGGACATGGACAGATACGCAGTATTTT.